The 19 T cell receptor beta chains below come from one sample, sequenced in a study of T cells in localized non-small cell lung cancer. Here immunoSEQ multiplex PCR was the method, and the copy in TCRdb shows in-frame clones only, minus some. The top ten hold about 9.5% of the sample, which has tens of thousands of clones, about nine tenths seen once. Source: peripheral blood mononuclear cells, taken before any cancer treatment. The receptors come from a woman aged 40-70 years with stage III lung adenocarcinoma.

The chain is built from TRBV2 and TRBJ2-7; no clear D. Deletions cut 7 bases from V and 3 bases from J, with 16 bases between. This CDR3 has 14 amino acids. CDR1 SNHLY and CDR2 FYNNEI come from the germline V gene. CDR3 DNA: TGTGCCAGCACAGAGTTCAGGAGCAACTACGAGCAGTACTTC. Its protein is CASTEFRSNYEQYF. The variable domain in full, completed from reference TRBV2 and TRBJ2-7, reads EPEVTQTPSHQVTQMGQEVILRCVPISNHLYFYWYRQILGQKVEFLVSFYNNEISEKSEIFDDQFSVERPDGSNFTLKIRSTKLEDSAMYFCASTEFRSNYEQYFGPGTRLTVT.

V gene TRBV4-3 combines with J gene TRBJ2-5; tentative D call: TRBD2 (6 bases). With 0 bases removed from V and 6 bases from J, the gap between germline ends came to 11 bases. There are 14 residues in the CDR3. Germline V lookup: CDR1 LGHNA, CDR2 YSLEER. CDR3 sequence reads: CASSQDPGGKTQYF. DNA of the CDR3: TGCGCCAGCAGCCAAGATCCGGGCGGGAAGACCCAGTACTTC.

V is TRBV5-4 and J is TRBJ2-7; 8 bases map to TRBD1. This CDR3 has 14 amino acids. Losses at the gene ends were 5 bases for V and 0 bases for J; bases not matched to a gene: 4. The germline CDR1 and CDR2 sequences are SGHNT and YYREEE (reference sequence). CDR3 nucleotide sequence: TGTGCCAGCAGTCCGACAGGGGTCTCCTACGAGCAGTACTTC. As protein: CASSPTGVSYEQYF.

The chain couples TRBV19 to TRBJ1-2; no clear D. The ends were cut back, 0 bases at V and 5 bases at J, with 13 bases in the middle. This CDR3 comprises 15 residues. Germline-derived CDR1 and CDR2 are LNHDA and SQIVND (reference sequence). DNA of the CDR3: TGTGCCAGTAGTATAGATCTATTGGCAGGTTATGGCTACACCTTC. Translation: CASSIDLLAGYGYTF. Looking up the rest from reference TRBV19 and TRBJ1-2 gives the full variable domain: DGGITQSPKYLFRKEGQNVTLSCEQNLNHDAMYWYRQDPGQGLRLIYYSQIVNDFQKGDIAEGYSVSREKKESFPLTVTSAQKNPTAFYLCASSIDLLAGYGYTFGSGTRLTVV.

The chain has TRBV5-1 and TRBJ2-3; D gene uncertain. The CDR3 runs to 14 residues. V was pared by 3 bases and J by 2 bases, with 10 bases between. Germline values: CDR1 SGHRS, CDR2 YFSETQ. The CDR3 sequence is CASSYSANTDTQYF. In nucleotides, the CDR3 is TGCGCCAGCAGCTACTCAGCTAACACAGATACGCAGTATTTT.

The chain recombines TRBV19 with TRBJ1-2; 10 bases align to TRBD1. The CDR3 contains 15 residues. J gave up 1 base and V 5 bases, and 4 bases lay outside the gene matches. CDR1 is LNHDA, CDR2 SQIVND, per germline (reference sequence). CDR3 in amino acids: CASSPRDRGNYGYTF. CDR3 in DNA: TGTGCCAGTAGTCCCAGGGACAGGGGTAACTATGGCTACACCTTC.

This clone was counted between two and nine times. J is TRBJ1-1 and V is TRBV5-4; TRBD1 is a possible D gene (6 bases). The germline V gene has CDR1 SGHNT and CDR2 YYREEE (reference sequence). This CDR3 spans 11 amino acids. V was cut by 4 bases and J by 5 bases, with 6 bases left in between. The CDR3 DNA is TGTGCCAGCAGCCAGGGGACTGAAGCTTTCTTT. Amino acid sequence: CASSQGTEAFF.

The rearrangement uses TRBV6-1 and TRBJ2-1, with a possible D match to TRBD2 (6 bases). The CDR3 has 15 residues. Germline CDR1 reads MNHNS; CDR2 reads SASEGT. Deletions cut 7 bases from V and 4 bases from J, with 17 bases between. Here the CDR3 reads CASTLSPGGYNEQFF. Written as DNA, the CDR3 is TGTGCCAGCACCCTATCCCCCGGGGGATACAATGAGCAGTTCTTC.

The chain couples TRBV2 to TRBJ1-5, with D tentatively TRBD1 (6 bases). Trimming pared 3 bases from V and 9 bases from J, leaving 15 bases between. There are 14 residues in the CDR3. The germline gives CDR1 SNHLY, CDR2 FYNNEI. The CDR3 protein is CASSEGPLRGPQHF. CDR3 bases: TGTGCCAGCAGTGAGGGTCCTCTCAGGGGGCCCCAGCATTTT.

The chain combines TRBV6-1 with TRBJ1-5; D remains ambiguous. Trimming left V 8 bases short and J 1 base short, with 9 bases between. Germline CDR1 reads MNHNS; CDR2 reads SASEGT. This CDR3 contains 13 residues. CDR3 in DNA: TGTGCCAGCCAGGTATCAAGCAATCAGCCCCAGCATTTT. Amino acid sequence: CASQVSSNQPQHF.

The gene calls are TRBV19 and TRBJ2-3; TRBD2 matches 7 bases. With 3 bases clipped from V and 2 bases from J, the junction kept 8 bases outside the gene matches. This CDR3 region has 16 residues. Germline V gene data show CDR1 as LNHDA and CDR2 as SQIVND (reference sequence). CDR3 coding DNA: TGTGCCAGTAGTATGGGAGCGGGGCTTTCCACAGATACGCAGTATTTT. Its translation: CASSMGAGLSTDTQYF.

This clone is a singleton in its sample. Here the CDR3 reads CASATTRWEEQYF. The CDR3 region has the DNA TGCGCCAGCGCCACGACAAGGTGGGAGGAGCAGTACTTC. This sequence joins TRBV4-1 and TRBJ2-7; possibly TRBD2 for D (5 bases). The CDR3 covers 13 residues. CDR1 and CDR2 (germline): MGHRA, YSYEKL. Trimming stripped 8 bases from V and 7 bases from J, with 18 bases between.

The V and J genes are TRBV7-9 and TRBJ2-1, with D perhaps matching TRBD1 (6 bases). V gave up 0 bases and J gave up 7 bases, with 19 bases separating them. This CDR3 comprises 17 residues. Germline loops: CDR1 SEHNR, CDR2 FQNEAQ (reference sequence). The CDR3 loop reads CASSLAGVRDTQNEQFF. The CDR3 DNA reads TGTGCCAGCAGCTTAGCGGGGGTTAGGGACACCCAGAATGAGCAGTTCTTC.

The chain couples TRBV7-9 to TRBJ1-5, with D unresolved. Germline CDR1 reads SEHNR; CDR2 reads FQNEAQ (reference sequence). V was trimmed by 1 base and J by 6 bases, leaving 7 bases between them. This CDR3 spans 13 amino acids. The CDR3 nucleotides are TGTGCCAGCAGCTTAGAGAGGCTTCAGCCCCAGCATTTT. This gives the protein CASSLERLQPQHF.

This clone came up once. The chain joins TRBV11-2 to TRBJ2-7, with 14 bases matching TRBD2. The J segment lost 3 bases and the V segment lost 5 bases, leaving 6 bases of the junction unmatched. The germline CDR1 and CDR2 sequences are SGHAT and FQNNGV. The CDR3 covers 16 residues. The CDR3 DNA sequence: TGTGCCAGCAGCCTTGGGACTAGCGGGAGCCTCTACGAGCAGTACTTC. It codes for CASSLGTSGSLYEQYF.

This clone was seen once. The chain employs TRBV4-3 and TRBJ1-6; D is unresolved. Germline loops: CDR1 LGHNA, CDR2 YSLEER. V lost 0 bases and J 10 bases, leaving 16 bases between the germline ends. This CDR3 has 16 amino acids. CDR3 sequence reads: CASSQDYGEGLSPLHF. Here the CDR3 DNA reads TGCGCCAGCAGCCAAGACTACGGGGAGGGTTTGTCACCCCTCCACTTT.

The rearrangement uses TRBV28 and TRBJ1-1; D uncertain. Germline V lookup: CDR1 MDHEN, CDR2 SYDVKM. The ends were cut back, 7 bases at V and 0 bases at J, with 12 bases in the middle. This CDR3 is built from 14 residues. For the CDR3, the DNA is TGTGCCAGCATTAGTTGGGAGATGAACACTGAAGCTTTCTTT. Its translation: CASISWEMNTEAFF.

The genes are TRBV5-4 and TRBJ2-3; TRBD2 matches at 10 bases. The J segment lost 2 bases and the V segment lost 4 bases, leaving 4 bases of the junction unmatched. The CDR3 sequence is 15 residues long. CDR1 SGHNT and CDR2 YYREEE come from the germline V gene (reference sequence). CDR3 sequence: CASSLAGAPTDTQYF. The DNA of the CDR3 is TGTGCCAGCAGCCTAGCGGGAGCCCCCACAGATACGCAGTATTTT.

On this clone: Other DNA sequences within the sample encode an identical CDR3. The CDR3 nucleotides are TGCGCCAGCAGCCAAGTTTTGGCGGGAGGAGAGAGCGAGCAGTACTTC. It is translated as CASSQVLAGGESEQYF. The V and J genes are TRBV4-1 and TRBJ2-7; 8 bases line up with TRBD2. Germline V gene data show CDR1 as MGHRA and CDR2 as YSYEKL. The CDR3 contains 16 residues. V lost 1 base and J lost 6; bases outside the gene matches: 11.